These 30 T cell receptor beta chains share one sample of origin, sequenced in a study of T cell responses to AZD1222 COVID-19 vaccine. Clones were read by immunoSEQ multiplex PCR, and TCRdb kept only the in-frame ones, dropping some. The profile shows about 84,000 clones, approximately 83% of them singletons. The sample consisted of peripheral blood, taken 28 days after the second AZD1222 dose. The receptors originated from an adult who received the AZD1222 COVID-19 vaccine.

This chain uses TRBV7-8 with TRBJ1-2, with D perhaps TRBD1 (5 bases). The germline V gene has CDR1 SGHVS and CDR2 FQNEAQ. CDR3 length: 15 residues. The V gene lost 2 bases and the J gene lost 4 bases, with 14 bases spanning the gap. The DNA of the CDR3 is TGTGCCAGCAGCTTATTCAGGGAGAAAGTCTATGGCTACACCTTC. It codes for CASSLFREKVYGYTF.

The V call is TRBV19, the J call TRBJ1-6; D gene unclear. CDR1 LNHDA and CDR2 SQIVND come from the germline V gene (reference sequence). The CDR3 is 17 amino acids. The ends were cut back, 6 bases at V and 0 bases at J, with 15 bases in the middle. The CDR3 DNA is TGTGCCAGTAGAGCTCGTGGCCGTAGCTCCTATAATTCACCCCTCCACTTT. It specifies CASRARGRSSYNSPLHF. The full variable domain, with the rest looked up from reference TRBV19 and TRBJ1-6, is DGGITQSPKYLFRKEGQNVTLSCEQNLNHDAMYWYRQDPGQGLRLIYYSQIVNDFQKGDIAEGYSVSREKKESFPLTVTSAQKNPTAFYLCASRARGRSSYNSPLHFGNGTRLTVT.

The chain joins TRBV7-2 to TRBJ2-5, with TRBD2 matching over 7 bases. With 2 bases clipped from V and 8 bases from J, the junction kept 11 bases outside the gene matches. Germline assignment: CDR1 SGHTA and CDR2 FQGNSA. The CDR3 has 15 residues. In DNA, the CDR3 is TGTGCCAGCAGCTTAATCGTATCGTCTAGCGGAACCCAGTACTTC. Translated, it gives CASSLIVSSSGTQYF. The complete variable domain, with remaining parts taken from reference TRBV7-2 and TRBJ2-5, reads GAGVSQSPSNKVTEKGKDVELRCDPISGHTALYWYRQSLGQGLEFLIYFQGNSAPDKSGLPSDRFSAERTGGSVSTLTIQRTQQEDSAVYLCASSLIVSSSGTQYFGPGTRLLVL.

The V gene is TRBV7-6, the J gene TRBJ1-1; D is possibly TRBD1 (5 bases). This CDR3 has 13 amino acids. Trimming removed 1 base at V and 5 bases at J, with 8 bases between. CDR1 SGHVS and CDR2 FNYEAQ come from the germline V gene. In DNA form, the CDR3 reads TGTGCCAGCAGCTTAGGGGGGAAGACTGAAGCTTTCTTT. It is translated as CASSLGGKTEAFF.

The rearrangement uses TRBV29-1 and TRBJ1-1; TRBD1 agrees at 10 bases. CDR1 is SQVTM, CDR2 ANQGSEA, per germline. The CDR3 extends over 13 amino acids. After removal of 4 bases from V and 11 bases from J, the junction contained 10 bases not matched to a gene. The CDR3 DNA is TGCAGCGTTGCCGTGGACAGGGGGGTATCTGCTTTCTTT. This gives the protein CSVAVDRGVSAFF.

The chain is built from TRBV21-1 and TRBJ2-1; no DNA check was done on the table's D call, TRBD2. TRBV21-1 is tagged as a pseudogene. This CDR3 contains 17 residues. The CDR3 sequence: CASTNATLADLYNEQFF. CDR3 coding DNA: TGTGCCAGCACCAACGCAACGCTAGCGGACCTATACAATGAGCAGTTCTTC.

The chain combines TRBV6-2 or TRBV6-3 with TRBJ1-5; possibly TRBD1 for D (6 bases). CDR1 MNHEY and CDR2 SVGEGT come from the germline V gene. Trimming took off 5 bases at V and 5 bases at J, with 16 bases between the two ends. This CDR3 region has 15 residues. CDR3 sequence reads: CASSRVRDKYQPQHF. The CDR3 bases are TGTGCCAGCAGTAGAGTTCGGGACAAATATCAGCCCCAGCATTTT.

The V and J genes are TRBV28 and TRBJ2-2; 8 bases are a match to TRBD2. This CDR3 spans 14 amino acids. CDR1 MDHEN and CDR2 SYDVKM come from the germline V gene. Unmatched junction bases numbered 4, after V lost 7 bases and J lost 3 bases. The CDR3 nucleotides are TGTGCCAGCACCCGGGAGGGGTACACCGGGGAGCTGTTTTTT. Translated, it gives CASTREGYTGELFF.

This clone came up once. The V call is TRBV27, the J call TRBJ2-1, with D perhaps TRBD1 or TRBD2 (5 bases each). CDR3 length: 14 residues. The germline gives CDR1 MNHEY, CDR2 SMNVEV (reference sequence). The ends were cut back, 6 bases at V and 3 bases at J, with 12 bases in the middle. CDR3 bases: TGTGCCAGCAGCACCGGGACGAGCTACAATGAGCAGTTCTTC. Translation: CASSTGTSYNEQFF.

This chain links TRBV3-1 (or the pseudogene TRBV3-2) with TRBJ2-3; D is ambiguous. This CDR3 comprises 16 residues. The germline V gene has CDR1 LGHDT and CDR2 YNNKEL (reference sequence). V lost 3 bases and J 2 bases, leaving 15 bases between the germline ends. CDR3 sequence (DNA): TGTGCCAGCAGCCATACCACCCCCCGTCCCACAGATACGCAGTATTTT. It encodes CASSHTTPRPTDTQYF.

This sequence joins TRBV15 and TRBJ1-2; D is undetermined. The germline CDR1 and CDR2 sequences are LNHNV and YYDKDF (reference sequence). Trimming took 0 bases from V and 4 from J, leaving 6 bases between them. The CDR3 extends over 13 amino acids. CDR3 residues: CATSRDPGYGYTF. CDR3 sequence (DNA): TGTGCCACCAGCAGAGATCCCGGCTATGGCTACACCTTC.

This sequence joins TRBV7-7 and TRBJ2-4, with 11 bases identical to TRBD2. Germline V CDR1 and CDR2: SSHAT, FNYEAQ (reference sequence). The ends lost 0 bases at V and 1 base at J; junction bases unmatched: 11. The CDR3 has 20 residues. The CDR3 reads CASSLAVSSGGAWAKNIQYF. The CDR3, as DNA: TGTGCCAGCAGCTTAGCGGTGAGTAGCGGGGGGGCTTGGGCCAAAAACATTCAGTACTTC.

The V call is TRBV6-5, the J call TRBJ1-6; D unclear. V lost 8 bases to trimming and J lost 8 bases, with 13 bases between them. The length of the CDR3 is 13 residues. CDR1 MNHEY and CDR2 SVGAGI come from the germline V gene. The CDR3 reads CASRTREYSPLHF. The DNA for the CDR3 is TGTGCCAGCCGAACTCGAGAGTATTCACCCCTCCACTTT.

The chain is built from TRBV27 and TRBJ2-7; the match to TRBD1 covers 10 bases. Germline assignment: CDR1 MNHEY and CDR2 SMNVEV (reference sequence). V was clipped by 6 bases and J by 4 bases; unmatched bases: 12. This CDR3 is 16 amino acids long. In nucleotides, the CDR3 is TGTGCCAGCAGCTCCCCCCGGGGACAGGGGAGTTACGAGCAGTACTTC. Residues: CASSSPRGQGSYEQYF.

This clone showed up just once. The J gene is TRBJ1-4, the V gene TRBV28; 7 bases map to TRBD1. After removal of 1 base from V and 8 bases from J, the junction contained 10 bases not matched to a gene. Germline V gene data show CDR1 as MDHEN and CDR2 as SYDVKM. There are 16 residues in the CDR3. CDR3 DNA: TGTGCCAGCAGTTTATCGGAGGGGGCGCTTCGGGAAAAACTGTTTTTT. Protein product: CASSLSEGALREKLFF.

The V call is TRBV6-5, the J call TRBJ2-5; 7 positions match TRBD1. The CDR3 is 13 residues long. The trim removed 8 bases at V and 5 bases at J, leaving 8 bases unmatched. Germline CDR1 MNHEY, CDR2 SVGAGI. The CDR3 DNA follows: TGTGCCAGCTTACCAGGGGGACGGGAGACCCAGTACTTC. Translation: CASLPGGRETQYF.

J is TRBJ1-2 and V is TRBV2, with a tentative D call TRBD1 (5 bases). Trimming shortened V by 5 bases and J by 5 bases, and 9 bases separated the two germline ends. This CDR3 comprises 12 residues. Germline values: CDR1 SNHLY, CDR2 FYNNEI. The CDR3 here is CASSTQGYGYTF. The DNA of the CDR3 is TGTGCCAGCAGTACCCAGGGATATGGCTACACCTTC.

The chain is built from TRBV27 and TRBJ2-2, with D maybe TRBD1 (5 bases). Germline CDR1 is MNHEY and CDR2 is SMNVEV (reference sequence). The ends were cut back, 8 bases at V and 1 base at J, with 14 bases in the middle. This CDR3 comprises 15 residues. CDR3 protein: CASRQRQQNTGELFF. Written as DNA, the CDR3 is TGTGCCAGCCGTCAGCGACAGCAGAACACCGGGGAGCTGTTTTTT.

The V call is TRBV6-2 or TRBV6-3, the J call TRBJ1-2; TRBD1 is a possible D gene (5 bases). V was trimmed by 4 bases and J by 6 bases, leaving 12 bases between them. Germline CDR1 is MNHEY and CDR2 is SVGEGT. The CDR3 contains 13 residues. CDR3 region: CASSWTLGDGYTF. As DNA, the CDR3 is TGTGCCAGCAGTTGGACACTCGGGGATGGCTACACCTTC.

The V and J genes are TRBV2 and TRBJ2-1; the D call may be TRBD1 or TRBD2 (6 bases each). CDR1 and CDR2 (germline): SNHLY, FYNNEI. The length of the CDR3 is 13 residues. Trimming removed 8 bases at V and 7 bases at J, with 15 bases between. CDR3 protein: CASAGHGLNEQFF. CDR3 coding DNA: TGTGCCAGCGCGGGACACGGTCTAAATGAGCAGTTCTTC.

The table lists this clone with a few counts. This chain connects TRBV11-3 to TRBJ1-1; D is possibly TRBD1 (6 bases). Germline-derived CDR1 and CDR2 are SGHNT and YENEEA. Trimming left V 1 base short and J 1 base short, with 10 bases between. This CDR3 is 15 amino acids long. The CDR3 sequence is CASSLGQQGNTEAFF. The DNA for the CDR3 is TGTGCCAGCAGCTTAGGACAACAGGGGAACACTGAAGCTTTCTTT.

This rearrangement joins TRBV5-1 to TRBJ1-2; no firm D call. Germline-derived CDR1 and CDR2 are SGHRS and YFSETQ. V was trimmed by 4 bases and J by 3 bases, leaving 16 bases between them. This CDR3 is 15 amino acids long. The CDR3 protein is CASSTEGTAYYGYTF. DNA of the CDR3: TGCGCCAGCAGCACCGAGGGCACAGCCTACTATGGCTACACCTTC.

The V call is TRBV19, the J call TRBJ1-1, with a possible D match to TRBD1 (6 bases). Germline lookup yields CDR1 LNHDA and CDR2 SQIVND (reference sequence). The CDR3 runs to 15 residues. The V end was cut by 10 bases, the J end by 1 base, with 19 bases between. This CDR3 reads CATRTVAGANTEAFF. CDR3 bases: TGTGCCACCAGGACGGTCGCAGGGGCGAACACTGAAGCTTTCTTT.

This clone was detected once. CDR3 nucleotide sequence: TGTGCCAGTAGTATGCACCGGGGACAGAGGAACACTGAAGCTTTCTTT. Its translation is CASSMHRGQRNTEAFF. This chain joins TRBV19 and TRBJ1-1, with 7 bases that match TRBD1. With V trimmed by 3 bases and J by 1 base, 8 bases remained unmatched. The CDR3 consists of 16 residues. CDR1 LNHDA and CDR2 SQIVND come from the germline V gene (reference sequence).

This clone has a single count. The V and J genes are TRBV9 and TRBJ2-1; 8 bases align to TRBD2. The ends lost 0 bases at V and 0 bases at J; junction bases unmatched: 5. The germline gives CDR1 SGDLS, CDR2 YYNGEE. The CDR3 covers 17 residues. The CDR3: CASSVGELAASYNEQFF. The CDR3 nucleotides are TGTGCCAGCAGCGTAGGCGAACTAGCGGCCTCCTACAATGAGCAGTTCTTC.

In this sample, this clone turned up once. The chain combines TRBV5-1 with TRBJ2-7; D unclear. Germline CDR1 is SGHRS and CDR2 is YFSETQ. V was trimmed by 4 bases and J by 2 bases, leaving 7 bases between them. The CDR3 has 12 amino acids. This CDR3 reads CASSATAYEQYF. The CDR3 DNA sequence: TGCGCCAGCAGCGCAACAGCCTACGAGCAGTACTTC.

In its sample, this clone was seen once. This chain joins TRBV6-1 and TRBJ2-7; perhaps TRBD1 as D (6 bases). The CDR3 consists of 15 residues. Trimming pared 0 bases from V and 6 bases from J, leaving 15 bases between. Germline CDR1 and CDR2: MNHNS and SASEGT. The CDR3 sequence is CASSEAYLQGSEQYV. Written as DNA, the CDR3 is TGTGCCAGCAGTGAAGCCTACCTACAGGGAAGCGAGCAGTACGTC.

V is TRBV27 and J is TRBJ1-2, with TRBD1 identical over 7 bases. V was clipped by 4 bases and J by 8 bases; unmatched bases: 10. Germline assignment: CDR1 MNHEY and CDR2 SMNVEV (reference sequence). This CDR3 has 14 amino acids. CDR3 sequence (DNA): TGTGCCAGCAGTTCGCTAGGGGGCTCGATAGGCTACACCTTC. Translation gives CASSSLGGSIGYTF.

J is TRBJ2-1 and V is TRBV6-5, with TRBD2 matching over 15 bases. Germline V gene data show CDR1 as MNHEY and CDR2 as SVGAGI. V dropped 1 base and J dropped 5; count of bases not matched to a gene: 0. The length of the CDR3 is 16 residues. The CDR3 loop reads CASSYWTSGRDNEQFF. The CDR3 nucleotides read TGTGCCAGCAGTTACTGGACTAGCGGGAGGGACAATGAGCAGTTCTTC.

About this clone: One end of the junction fails to match germline, which may point to a read error. The V call is TRBV27, the J call TRBJ2-3; the D gene is possibly TRBD2 (6 bases). This CDR3 comprises 15 residues. Germline CDR1 and CDR2: MNHEY and SMNVEV (reference sequence). DNA of the CDR3: TGTGCCAGCAGTTTTGGCGGGAATGGCGCAGATACGCAATATTTT. This translates into CASSFGGNGADTQYF.